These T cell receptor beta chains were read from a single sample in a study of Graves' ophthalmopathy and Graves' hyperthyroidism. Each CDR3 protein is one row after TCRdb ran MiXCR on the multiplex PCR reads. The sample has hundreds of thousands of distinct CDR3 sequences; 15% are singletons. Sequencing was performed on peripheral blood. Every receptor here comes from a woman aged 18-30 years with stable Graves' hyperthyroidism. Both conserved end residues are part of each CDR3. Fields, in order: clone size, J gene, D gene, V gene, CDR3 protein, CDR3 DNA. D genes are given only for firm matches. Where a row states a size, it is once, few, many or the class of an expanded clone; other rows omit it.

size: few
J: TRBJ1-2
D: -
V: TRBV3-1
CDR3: CASSPITWVYGYTF
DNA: TGTGCCAGCAGCCCCATTACGTGGGTCTATGGCTACACCTTC

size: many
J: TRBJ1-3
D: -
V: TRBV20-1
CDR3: CSARVQTELSGNTIYF
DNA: TGCAGTGCTAGAGTACAAACCGAACTCTCTGGAAACACCATATATTTT

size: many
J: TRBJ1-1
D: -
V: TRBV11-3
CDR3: CASSFSEGTEAFF
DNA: TGTGCCAGCAGCTTCTCGGAGGGCACTGAAGCTTTCTTT

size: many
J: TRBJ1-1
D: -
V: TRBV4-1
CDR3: CASSQAALGTEAFF
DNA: TGCGCCAGCAGCCAAGCGGCCCTCGGCACTGAAGCTTTCTTT

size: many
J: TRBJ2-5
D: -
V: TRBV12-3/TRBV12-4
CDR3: CASSYDHFKETQYF
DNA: TGTGCCAGCAGTTATGACCATTTCAAGGAGACCCAGTACTTC

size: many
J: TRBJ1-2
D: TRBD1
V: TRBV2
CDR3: CASRPGQGTGSLYGYTF
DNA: TGTGCCAGCAGGCCCGGACAGGGAACAGGATCCCTCTATGGCTACACCTTC

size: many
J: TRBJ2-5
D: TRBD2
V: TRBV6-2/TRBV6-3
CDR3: CASRNNGGAQETQYF
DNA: TGTGCCAGCAGAAACAACGGGGGGGCCCAAGAGACCCAGTACTTC

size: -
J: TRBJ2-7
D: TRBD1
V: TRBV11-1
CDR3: CASSLEGDRTRYEQYF
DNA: TGTGCCAGCAGCTTAGAAGGGGACAGAACCCGCTACGAGCAGTACTTC

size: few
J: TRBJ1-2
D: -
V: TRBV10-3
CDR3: CAISPTTGTPYGYTF
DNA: TGTGCCATCAGTCCCACCACCGGGACCCCCTATGGCTACACCTTC

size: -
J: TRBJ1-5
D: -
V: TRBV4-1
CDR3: CASFVLRNQPQHF
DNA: TGCGCCAGCTTTGTGTTAAGGAATCAGCCCCAGCATTTT

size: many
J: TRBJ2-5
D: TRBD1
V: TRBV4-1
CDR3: CASSQAGQGGQGTQYF
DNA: TGCGCCAGCAGCCAAGCGGGACAGGGGGGACAGGGGACCCAGTACTTC

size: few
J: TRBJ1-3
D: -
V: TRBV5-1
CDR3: CASSLKGAGTGNTIYF
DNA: TGCGCCAGCAGCTTGAAAGGGGCTGGCACTGGAAACACCATATATTTT

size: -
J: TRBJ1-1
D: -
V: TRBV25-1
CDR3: CASSELTVGTEAFF
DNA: TGTGCCAGCAGTGAATTAACAGTCGGCACTGAAGCTTTCTTT

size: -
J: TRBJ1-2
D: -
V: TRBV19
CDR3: CASSIGSQLRSYTF
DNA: TGTGCCAGTAGTATAGGAAGCCAACTACGAAGCTACACCTTC

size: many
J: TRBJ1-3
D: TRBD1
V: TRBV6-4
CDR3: CASSDPSGPGGLGRGNTIYF
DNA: TGTGCCAGCAGTGACCCTTCGGGACCAGGGGGATTAGGGAGAGGAAACACCATATATTTT

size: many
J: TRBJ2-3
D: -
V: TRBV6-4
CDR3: CASSPRRGGPSRSTDTQYF
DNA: TGTGCCAGCAGTCCCCGTCGCGGGGGCCCGAGCAGGAGCACAGATACGCAGTATTTT

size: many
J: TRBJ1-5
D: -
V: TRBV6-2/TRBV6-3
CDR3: CASSFGSISNQPQHF
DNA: TGTGCCAGCAGTTTCGGGTCTATTAGCAATCAGCCCCAGCATTTT

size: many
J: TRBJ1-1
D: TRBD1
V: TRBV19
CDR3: CASSFWDRDTEAFF
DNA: TGTGCCAGTAGTTTCTGGGACAGGGACACTGAAGCTTTCTTT

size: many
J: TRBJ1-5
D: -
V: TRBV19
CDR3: CASGGVGNQPQHF
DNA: TGTGCCAGTGGGGGGGTTGGCAATCAGCCCCAGCATTTT

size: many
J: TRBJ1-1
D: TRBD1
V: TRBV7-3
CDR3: CASSLTAPGTGSSTEAFF
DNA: TGTGCCAGCAGCTTAACTGCCCCCGGGACAGGGTCGAGCACTGAAGCTTTCTTT

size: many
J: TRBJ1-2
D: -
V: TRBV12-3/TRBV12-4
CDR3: CASMRYAYGYTF
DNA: TGTGCCAGCATGAGGTATGCCTATGGCTACACCTTC

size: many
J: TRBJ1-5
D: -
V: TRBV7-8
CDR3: CASSLRFGIGGSNQPQHF
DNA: TGTGCCAGCAGCTTAAGGTTCGGTATCGGGGGAAGCAATCAGCCCCAGCATTTT

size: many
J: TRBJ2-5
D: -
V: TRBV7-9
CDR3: CASSAEFLRGETQYF
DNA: TGTGCCAGCAGCGCCGAGTTCTTAAGAGGAGAGACCCAGTACTTC

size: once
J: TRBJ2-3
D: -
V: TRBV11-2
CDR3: CASSLGGRRTDTQYF
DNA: TGTGCCAGCAGCTTAGGTGGGAGACGGACAGATACGCAGTATTTT

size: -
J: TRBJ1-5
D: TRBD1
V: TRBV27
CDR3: CASKGTANQPQHF
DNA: TGTGCCAGCAAGGGGACAGCCAATCAGCCCCAGCATTTT

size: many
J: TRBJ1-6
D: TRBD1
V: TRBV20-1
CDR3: CSASTQGAGSPLHF
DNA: TGCAGTGCTTCCACGCAGGGGGCTGGTTCACCCCTCCACTTT

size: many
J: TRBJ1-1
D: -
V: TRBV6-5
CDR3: CASSYTGEMNTEAFF
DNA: TGTGCCAGCAGTTACACAGGCGAGATGAACACTGAAGCTTTCTTT

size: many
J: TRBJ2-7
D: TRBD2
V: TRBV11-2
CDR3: CASSLGLAGGYEQYF
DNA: TGTGCCAGCAGCTTAGGACTAGCGGGGGGCTACGAGCAGTACTTC

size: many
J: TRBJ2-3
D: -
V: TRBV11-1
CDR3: CASSLEGPDTQYF
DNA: TGTGCCAGCAGCTTAGAGGGACCAGATACGCAGTATTTT

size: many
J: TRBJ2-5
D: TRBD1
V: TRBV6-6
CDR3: CASFDRGGGQETQYF
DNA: TGTGCCAGCTTCGACAGGGGAGGTGGGCAAGAGACCCAGTACTTC

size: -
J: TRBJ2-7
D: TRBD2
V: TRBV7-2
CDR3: CASSLGGRAGDEQYF
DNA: TGTGCCAGCAGCTTAGGGGGGAGGGCCGGCGACGAGCAGTACTTC

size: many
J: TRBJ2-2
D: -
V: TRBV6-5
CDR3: CASSFIQGFETGELFF
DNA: TGTGCCAGCAGTTTTATACAGGGTTTTGAAACCGGGGAGCTGTTTTTT

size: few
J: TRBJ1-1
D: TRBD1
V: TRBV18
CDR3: CASSPDQGGGTEAFF
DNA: TGTGCCAGCTCACCAGACCAGGGGGGAGGAACTGAAGCTTTCTTT

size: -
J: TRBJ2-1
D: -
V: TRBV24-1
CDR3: CATSRALNEQFF
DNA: TGTGCCACCAGTAGGGCCCTCAATGAGCAGTTCTTC

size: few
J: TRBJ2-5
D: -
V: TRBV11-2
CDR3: CGSSKDRATQYF
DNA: TGTGGCAGCAGCAAAGACCGGGCCACCCAGTACTTC